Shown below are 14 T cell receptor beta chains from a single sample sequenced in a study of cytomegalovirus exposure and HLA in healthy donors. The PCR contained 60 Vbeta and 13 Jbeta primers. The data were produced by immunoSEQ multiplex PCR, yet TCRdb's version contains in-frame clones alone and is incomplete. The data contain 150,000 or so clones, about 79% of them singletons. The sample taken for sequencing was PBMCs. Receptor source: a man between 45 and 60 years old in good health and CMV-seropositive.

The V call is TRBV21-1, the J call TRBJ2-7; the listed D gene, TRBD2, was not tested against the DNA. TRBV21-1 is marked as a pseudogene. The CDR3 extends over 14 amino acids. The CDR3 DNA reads TGTGCCAGCAGCAAAGGACCTTATGTAGCGGAGCAGTACGTC. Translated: CASSKGPYVAEQYV.

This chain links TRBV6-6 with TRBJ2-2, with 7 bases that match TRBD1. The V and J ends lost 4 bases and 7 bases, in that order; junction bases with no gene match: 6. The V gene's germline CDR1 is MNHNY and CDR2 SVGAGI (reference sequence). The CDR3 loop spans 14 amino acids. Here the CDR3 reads CASSSLQGIGELFF. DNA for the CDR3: TGTGCCAGCAGTTCCCTACAGGGGATCGGGGAGCTGTTTTTT.

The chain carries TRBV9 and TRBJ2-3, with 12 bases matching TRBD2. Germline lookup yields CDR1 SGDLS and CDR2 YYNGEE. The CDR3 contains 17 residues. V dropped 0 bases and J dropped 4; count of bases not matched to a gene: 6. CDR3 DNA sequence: TGTGCCAGCAGCGTAGGACTAGCGGGAGTAGAAGCAGATACGCAGTATTTT. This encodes CASSVGLAGVEADTQYF. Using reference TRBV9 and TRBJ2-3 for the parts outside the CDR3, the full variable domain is DSGVTQTPKHLITATGQRVTLRCSPRSGDLSVYWYQQSLDQGLQFLIQYYNGEERAKGNILERFSAQQFPDLHSELNLSSLELGDSALYFCASSVGLAGVEADTQYFGPGTRLTVL.

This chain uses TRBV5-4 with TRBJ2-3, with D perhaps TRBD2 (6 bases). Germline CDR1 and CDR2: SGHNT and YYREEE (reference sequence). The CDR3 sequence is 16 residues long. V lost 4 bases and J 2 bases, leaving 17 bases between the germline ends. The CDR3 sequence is CASSRGRGYDTDTQYF. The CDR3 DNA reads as TGTGCCAGCAGCCGAGGACGGGGGTATGACACAGATACGCAGTATTTT.

Here the CDR3 reads CASSLGDRGLQTQYF. CDR3 in DNA: TGTGCCAGCAGCTTGGGGGACAGGGGGCTACAGACCCAGTACTTC. The chain couples TRBV5-6 to TRBJ2-5; TRBD1 aligns across 12 bases. Germline CDR1 is SGHDT and CDR2 is YYEEEE. This CDR3 comprises 15 residues. V dropped 0 bases and J dropped 6; count of bases not matched to a gene: 3.

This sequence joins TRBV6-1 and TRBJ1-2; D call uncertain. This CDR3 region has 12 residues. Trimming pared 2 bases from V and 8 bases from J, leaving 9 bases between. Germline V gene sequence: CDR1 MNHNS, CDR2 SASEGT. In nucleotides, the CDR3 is TGTGCCAGCAGTGAAACCGAGTTGGGCTACACCTTC. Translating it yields CASSETELGYTF.

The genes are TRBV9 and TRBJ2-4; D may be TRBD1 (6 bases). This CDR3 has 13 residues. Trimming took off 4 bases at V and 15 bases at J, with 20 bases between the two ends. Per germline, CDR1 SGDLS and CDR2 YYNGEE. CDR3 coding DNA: TGTGCCAGCAGCCCCCGAGGGGGAGATCAGAGGTACTTC. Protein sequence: CASSPRGGDQRYF.

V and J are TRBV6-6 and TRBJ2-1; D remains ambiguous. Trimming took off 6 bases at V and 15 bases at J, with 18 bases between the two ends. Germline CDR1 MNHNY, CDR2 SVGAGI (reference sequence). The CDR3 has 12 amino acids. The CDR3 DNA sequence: TGTGCCAGCAGACCCGACGCTAGTTGGCTGTTCTTC. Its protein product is CASRPDASWLFF.

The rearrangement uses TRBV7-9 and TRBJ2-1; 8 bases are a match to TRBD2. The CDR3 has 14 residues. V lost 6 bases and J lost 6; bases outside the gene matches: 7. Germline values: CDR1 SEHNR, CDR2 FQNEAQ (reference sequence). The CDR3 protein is CASRSTGGFNEQFF. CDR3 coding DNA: TGTGCCAGCAGGTCGACGGGAGGGTTCAATGAGCAGTTCTTC. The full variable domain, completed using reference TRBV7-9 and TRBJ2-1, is DTGVSQNPRHKITKRGQNVTFRCDPISEHNRLYWYRQTLGQGPEFLTYFQNEAQLEKSRLLSDRFSAERPKGSFSTLEIQRTEQGDSAMYLCASRSTGGFNEQFFGPGTRLTVL.

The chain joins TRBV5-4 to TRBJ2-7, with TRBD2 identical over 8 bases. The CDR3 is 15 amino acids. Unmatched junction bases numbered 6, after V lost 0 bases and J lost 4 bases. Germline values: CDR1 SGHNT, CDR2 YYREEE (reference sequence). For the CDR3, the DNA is TGTGCCAGCAGCTTGGATTGGCGGGGGGAGTACGAGCAGTACTTC. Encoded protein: CASSLDWRGEYEQYF.

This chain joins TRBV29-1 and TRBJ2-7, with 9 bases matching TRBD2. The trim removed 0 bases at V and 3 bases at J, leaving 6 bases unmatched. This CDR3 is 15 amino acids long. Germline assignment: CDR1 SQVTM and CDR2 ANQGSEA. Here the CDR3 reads CSVEDGLAGNYEQYV. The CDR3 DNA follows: TGCAGCGTTGAAGACGGCCTAGCGGGGAACTACGAGCAGTACGTC.

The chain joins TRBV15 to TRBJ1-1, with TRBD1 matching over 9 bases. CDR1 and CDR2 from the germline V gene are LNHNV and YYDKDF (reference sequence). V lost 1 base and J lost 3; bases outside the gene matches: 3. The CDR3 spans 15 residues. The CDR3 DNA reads TGTGCCACCAGCAGAGGGGGACAGGGTGACACTGAAGCTTTCTTT. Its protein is CATSRGGQGDTEAFF.

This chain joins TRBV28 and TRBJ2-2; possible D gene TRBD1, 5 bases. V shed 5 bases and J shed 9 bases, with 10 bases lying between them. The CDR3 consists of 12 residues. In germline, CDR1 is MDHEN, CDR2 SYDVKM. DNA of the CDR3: TGTGCCAGCAGTCCCCCAGGGCGGGAGCTGTTTTTT. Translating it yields CASSPPGRELFF.

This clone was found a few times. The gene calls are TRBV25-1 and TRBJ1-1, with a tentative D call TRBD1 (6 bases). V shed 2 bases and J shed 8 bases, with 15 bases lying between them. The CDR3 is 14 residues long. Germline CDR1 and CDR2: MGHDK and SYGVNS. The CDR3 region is CASSESMGQEEAFF. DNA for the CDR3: TGTGCCAGCAGTGAAAGTATGGGACAAGAAGAAGCTTTCTTT.